A selection of T cell receptor beta chains follows, all from one sample in a study of post-analysis software for immune sequencing data. MiXCR, run by TCRdb on the PCR reads, gives a single entry per CDR3 protein. The data show some 500,000 distinct CDR3 sequences, approximately 45% seen once. Sequenced input: blood. The receptors derive from a girl aged 10 to 17 with multiple sclerosis. Each CDR3 is given with its conserved first and last residue. A D gene is named only where the DNA matches it firmly. Expanded clones are given a class, and other clones once, few, many or no size at all.

>-|TRBV6-1|TRBJ2-7|13|-
CASSDLQGSEQYF
TGTGCCAGCAGTGATCTCCAGGGGAGCGAGCAGTACTTC
>few|TRBV20-1|TRBJ2-5|12|-
CSARASAETQYF
TGCAGTGCTAGAGCTTCGGCGGAGACCCAGTACTTC
>-|TRBV3-1|TRBJ2-3|17|TRBD2
CASSQDYTGGLTDTQYF
TGTGCCAGCAGCCAGGATTACACGGGAGGGCTGACAGATACGCAGTATTTT
>-|TRBV20-1|TRBJ2-3|13|-
CSASWGATDTQYF
TGCAGTGCTAGTTGGGGAGCGACGGATACGCAGTATTTT
>-|TRBV4-2|TRBJ2-1|13|-
CASSQDKQGMQFF
TGTGCCAGCAGCCAAGATAAGCAGGGCATGCAGTTCTTC
>-|TRBV4-3|TRBJ1-4|16|-
CASSQDLGAVGEKLFF
TGCGCCAGCAGCCAAGATTTGGGGGCGGTAGGTGAAAAACTGTTTTTT
>few|TRBV12-3/TRBV12-4|TRBJ2-1|15|-
CASSYTSVFYNEQFF
TGTGCCAGCAGTTACACTAGTGTTTTCTACAATGAGCAGTTCTTC
>few|TRBV29-1|TRBJ2-3|14|-
CSAGSGEAVDTQYF
TGCAGCGCGGGGTCGGGGGAGGCTGTAGATACGCAGTATTTT
>many|TRBV20-1|TRBJ2-7|15|-
CSAKEPDKVAYEQYF
TGCAGTGCCAAAGAACCGGACAAGGTGGCCTACGAGCAGTACTTC
>once|TRBV5-1|TRBJ2-3|16|-
CASSLDGRDGTDTQYF
TGCGCCAGCAGCTTGGACGGCAGGGACGGCACAGATACGCAGTATTTT
>-|TRBV6-5|TRBJ1-5|15|-
CASSSTGSRNQPQHF
TGTGCCAGCAGTTCCACGGGGTCTCGAAATCAGCCCCAGCATTTT
>once|TRBV20-1|TRBJ2-1|13|-
CSALQNAYNEQFF
TGCAGTGCCCTCCAGAATGCCTACAATGAGCAGTTCTTC
>-|TRBV4-1|TRBJ1-2|14|-
CASNHFVGGRGYTF
TGCGCCAGCAACCATTTCGTGGGGGGACGAGGCTACACCTTC
>few|TRBV29-1|TRBJ2-7|14|-
CSAAPDGSSYEQYF
TGCAGCGCCGCCCCCGACGGGAGCTCCTACGAGCAGTACTTC
>-|TRBV12-3/TRBV12-4|TRBJ1-2|15|TRBD1
CASSETGVRSYGYTF
TGTGCCAGCAGCGAGACAGGGGTGAGGAGCTATGGCTACACCTTC
>-|TRBV5-1|TRBJ1-1|14|-
CASSWAGGQAEAFF
TGCGCCAGCAGCTGGGCCGGGGGGCAGGCTGAAGCTTTCTTT
>-|TRBV12-3/TRBV12-4|TRBJ2-1|15|TRBD2
CASSESGTNYNEQFF
TGTGCCAGCAGTGAATCCGGGACTAACTACAATGAGCAGTTCTTC
>once|TRBV28|TRBJ2-5|14|-
CASSLDTHGETQYF
TGTGCGAGCTCCCTGGACACTCATGGGGAGACCCAGTACTTC
>-|TRBV5-1|TRBJ2-5|15|TRBD2
CASSSAERERETQYF
TGCGCCAGCAGCTCGGCCGAGCGGGAGAGGGAGACCCAGTACTTC
>-|TRBV18|TRBJ2-1|14|-
CASSNRQADNEQFF
TGTGCCAGCTCAAATCGACAGGCAGACAATGAGCAGTTCTTC
>few|TRBV29-1|TRBJ2-1|13|-
CSVDGPLYNEQFF
TGCAGCGTTGACGGGCCCCTATACAATGAGCAGTTCTTC
>-|TRBV18|TRBJ1-2|19|-
CASSPLGPRGTVANYGYTF
TGTGCCAGCTCACCGCTGGGACCTAGGGGGACGGTAGCTAACTATGGCTACACCTTC
>once|TRBV4-1|TRBJ2-1|14|-
CASSHERRGNEQFF
TGCGCCAGCAGCCATGAGAGGCGGGGTAATGAGCAGTTCTTC
>-|TRBV27|TRBJ2-3|13|-
CASRAGGTDTQYF
TGTGCCAGCAGGGCAGGCGGCACAGATACGCAGTATTTT
>-|TRBV4-1|TRBJ2-7|14|-
CASSQDGRAYEQYF
TGCGCCAGCAGCCAAGACGGCAGGGCCTACGAGCAGTACTTC
>-|TRBV5-5|TRBJ2-7|14|TRBD1
CASSSRTGLNEQYF
TGTGCCAGCAGCTCTCGGACAGGTCTCAACGAGCAGTACTTC
>few|TRBV7-9|TRBJ2-1|15|TRBD2
CASSSTSGGNNEQFF
TGTGCCAGCAGCTCCACTAGCGGGGGGAACAATGAGCAGTTCTTC
>-|TRBV2|TRBJ1-2|15|-
CASNPARGSGYGYTF
TGTGCCAGCAACCCGGCGAGAGGGAGTGGCTATGGCTACACCTTC
>-|TRBV13|TRBJ2-1|15|TRBD1
CASSEQGAAYNEQFF
TGTGCCAGCAGCGAACAGGGGGCGGCCTACAATGAGCAGTTCTTC
>-|TRBV4-1|TRBJ1-5|16|-
CASSQAAQGFDQPQHF
TGCGCCAGCAGCCAAGCTGCACAGGGTTTCGATCAGCCCCAGCATTTT
>-|TRBV10-3|TRBJ2-7|16|-
CAISESPGGQSYEQYF
TGTGCCATCAGTGAGTCCCCGGGGGGACAGTCCTACGAGCAGTACTTC
>few|TRBV3-1|TRBJ2-7|12|-
CASSQDLAEQYF
TGTGCCAGCAGCCAAGACCTAGCAGAGCAGTACTTC
>-|TRBV20-1|TRBJ2-5|15|-
CSARGAPPRQETQYF
TGCAGTGCTCGGGGGGCTCCCCCTCGTCAAGAGACCCAGTACTTC
>few|TRBV6-5|TRBJ2-7|13|TRBD1
CASSYRGGHEQYF
TGTGCCAGCAGCTACAGGGGTGGGCACGAGCAGTACTTC
>-|TRBV6-4|TRBJ1-1|13|-
CASSDEGGTGAFF
TGTGCCAGCAGTGACGAGGGTGGCACTGGAGCTTTCTTT
>few|TRBV7-2|TRBJ2-7|17|TRBD1
CASSNPRLTGRSYEQYF
TGTGCCAGCAGCAACCCCCGGCTGACAGGGCGATCCTACGAGCAGTACTTC
>-|TRBV4-2|TRBJ2-1|16|TRBD2
CASSQDKLAGYNEQFF
TGTGCCAGCAGCCAAGATAAACTAGCGGGGTACAATGAGCAGTTCTTC
>few|TRBV5-6|TRBJ2-7|13|-
CASSPGPSYEQYF
TGTGCCAGCAGCCCCGGACCTTCCTACGAGCAGTACTTC
>-|TRBV18|TRBJ2-7|15|TRBD1
CASSPTTGSSYEQYF
TGTGCCAGCTCACCAACGACAGGGAGCTCCTACGAGCAGTACTTC
>few|TRBV10-3|TRBJ2-1|13|-
CATGENWNNEQFF
TGTGCCACTGGGGAGAACTGGAACAATGAGCAGTTCTTC
>-|TRBV10-3|TRBJ2-3|15|TRBD2
CAISRLAGSTDTQYF
TGTGCCATCAGCAGACTAGCGGGGAGCACAGATACGCAGTATTTT
>few|TRBV12-3/TRBV12-4|TRBJ2-2|15|TRBD2
CASSLTSGNTGELFF
TGTGCCAGCAGTTTGACTAGCGGGAACACCGGGGAGCTGTTTTTT
>-|TRBV6-5|TRBJ2-4|16|-
CASSYSLDRSRDIQYF
TGTGCCAGCAGTTACTCTCTCGACAGGTCGAGGGACATTCAGTACTTC
>-|TRBV27|TRBJ2-7|15|TRBD1
CASSIGTGPSYEQYF
TGTGCCAGCAGTATCGGGACAGGGCCGTCCTACGAGCAGTACTTC
>-|TRBV5-1|TRBJ2-7|15|-
CASSLGGGRPYEQYF
TGCGCCAGCAGTCTTGGAGGGGGCAGACCCTACGAGCAGTACTTC
>few|TRBV9|TRBJ2-6|17|-
CASSVDRIPLGANVLTF
TGTGCCAGCAGCGTAGACAGAATCCCATTGGGGGCCAACGTCCTGACTTTC
>few|TRBV7-2|TRBJ2-4|13|-
CASSLAVSGEQYF
TGTGCCAGCAGCTTAGCGGTCTCGGGGGAGCAGTACTTC
>few|TRBV7-9|TRBJ2-7|16|TRBD1
CASSPGPGTGSYEQYF
TGTGCCAGCAGCCCCGGCCCTGGGACAGGGTCCTACGAGCAGTACTTC
>-|TRBV20-1|TRBJ2-1|15|-
CSAGPQGGPSNEQFF
TGCAGTGCTGGTCCCCAGGGGGGGCCGAGTAATGAGCAGTTCTTC
>few|TRBV7-9|TRBJ2-1|13|-
CASSLLSVNEQFF
TGTGCCAGCAGCTTATTGTCCGTGAATGAGCAGTTCTTC
>-|TRBV5-1|TRBJ2-5|13|-
CASSFGQWGTQYF
TGCGCCAGCAGTTTCGGACAATGGGGGACCCAGTACTTC